The TCR beta chain described here comes from a study of blood T cell repertoires in COVID-19. For the study at large: The samples span acute and convalescent COVID-19 from the United States, Italy and Spain. T cells, B-cell-depleted T cells, or PBMCs provided the cDNA or gDNA that served as material.

Original methodology: Reference gene primers were amplified, and this amplification served to estimate nucleated cell counts. Libraries were prepared by immunoSEQ multiplex PCR; TCRdb keeps only in-frame clonotypes and omits some of them. Clonal size and the V and J genes are those of that table, whereas D and trimming came from the DNA. In the table there are tens of thousands of clones, around 90% of which are singletons. This clone was recorded a few times. V was clipped by 3 bases and J by 0 bases, with 12 bases between them. CDR1 and CDR2 from the germline V gene are LNHNV and YYDKDF (reference sequence). The CDR3 extends over 15 amino acids.

This TCR came from a man in his forties or fifties with acute or convalescent COVID-19. This chain links TRBV15 with TRBJ2-7; the D gene is possibly TRBD1 (5 bases). Sequencing was carried out using peripheral blood. As DNA, the CDR3 is TGTGCCACCAGCAGTTGGGGCAGTCCCTCCTACGAGCAGTACTTC. It codes for CATSSWGSPSYEQYF.